The text below deals with one T cell receptor (beta chain). Each subset's genomic DNA was split evenly across several immunoSEQ plates. Replicate PCRs from sorted subsets contained around 190 ng DNA, which is 29,000 or so T cell genomes. Per the authors' pipeline: Because ImmunoSEQ provided only junction sequences with no quality scores, the filtering differed. Libraries were prepared by immunoSEQ multiplex PCR; TCRdb keeps only in-frame clonotypes and omits some of them. The V and J calls and clone size are taken from that table; D and trimming were inferred from the DNA. The data show 2 million to 2.5 million clones, nearly 97% seen once. The data stem from a study of shared clonotypes between healthy human individuals. The germline gives CDR1 SQVTM, CDR2 ANQGSEA. Trimming stripped 7 bases from V and 1 base from J, with 7 bases between. There are 11 residues in the CDR3.

This receptor was taken from a man aged 18 to 35 in good health. The sequenced sample was naive CD4+ T cells sorted from blood. The subset here: CD45RA+ positively selected. This chain connects TRBV29-1 to TRBJ1-1; no firm D call. Here the CDR3 DNA reads TGCAGCGGTGAGGAGAACACTGAAGCTTTCTTT. Translated: CSGEENTEAFF. Looking up the rest from reference TRBV29-1 and TRBJ1-1 gives the full variable domain: SAVISQKPSRDICQRGTSLTIQCQVDSQVTMMFWYRQQPGQSLTLIATANQGSEATYESGFVIDKFPISRPNLTFSTLTVSNMSPEDSSIYLCSGEENTEAFFGQGTRLTVV.